These 22 T cell receptor beta chains came from one sample sequenced in a study of cytotoxic CD8 clonotypes in ibrutinib-treated CLL. Only in-frame clones appear in the TCRdb table, and some are missing; sequencing was by immunoSEQ multiplex PCR. The sample lists approximately 46,000 clones, 60% to 80% seen once, with roughly 12% in the top ten. The sample was PBMCs, taken after 12 months of ibrutinib treatment. The receptors shown here come from a human donor with chronic lymphocytic leukemia.

The chain is built from TRBV5-4 and TRBJ2-7; weak D call: TRBD2 (6 bases). This CDR3 contains 15 residues. The germline gives CDR1 SGHNT, CDR2 YYREEE (reference sequence). Trimming shortened V by 0 bases and J by 0 bases, and 10 bases separated the two germline ends. CDR3 nucleotide sequence: TGTGCCAGCAGCTTGGGTACGGGAGTCTCCTACGAGCAGTACTTC. This encodes CASSLGTGVSYEQYF.

The chain recombines TRBV7-2 with TRBJ2-2; 12 bases align to TRBD2. This CDR3 comprises 16 residues. V trimming: 4 bases; J trimming: 6 bases; junction bases outside the gene matches: 6. CDR1 and CDR2 (germline): SGHTA, FQGNSA. This CDR3 is CASSSTSGSFAGELFF. The DNA of the CDR3 is TGTGCCAGCAGCTCGACTAGCGGGAGCTTCGCCGGGGAGCTGTTTTTT.

The chain links TRBV7-6 to TRBJ2-4, with 12 bases that match TRBD2. The CDR3 contains 18 residues. CDR1 SGHVS and CDR2 FNYEAQ come from the germline V gene. V trimming: 5 bases; J trimming: 0 bases; junction bases outside the gene matches: 8. DNA of the CDR3: TGTGCCAGCAGCCCCAGACTAGCGGGAGACCTAGCCAAAAACATTCAGTACTTC. Translating gives CASSPRLAGDLAKNIQYF.

In its sample, this clone was seen a few times. The chain employs TRBV28 and TRBJ1-4; 7 positions agree with TRBD1. Germline CDR1 MDHEN, CDR2 SYDVKM. CDR3 size: 18 residues. Trimming at V came to 0 bases and at J to 7 bases, leaving 14 bases not matched to a gene. CDR3 coding DNA: TGTGCCAGCAGTTTATGCGCCCGTAAGGGGGCGGCGTGTGAAAAACTGTTTTTT. Amino acid sequence: CASSLCARKGAACEKLFF.

V gene TRBV29-1 combines with J gene TRBJ2-1; 9 nucleotides align to TRBD2. Germline-derived CDR1 and CDR2 are SQVTM and ANQGSEA. This CDR3 comprises 12 residues. With 3 bases clipped from V and 12 bases from J, the junction kept 6 bases outside the gene matches. CDR3 region: CSVDIAGERQFF. The CDR3 region has the DNA TGCAGCGTTGATATAGCGGGAGAGAGGCAGTTCTTC.

With respect to this clone: An end of the junction differs from the germline gene, which may be a read error. The chain joins TRBV18 to TRBJ2-1; the D gene is possibly TRBD2 (6 bases). CDR1 and CDR2 from the germline V gene are KGHSH and LQKENI. The CDR3 loop spans 15 amino acids. CDR3 nucleotide sequence: TGTGCCAGTTCACGGGGCGGGGACTCCTACAATGAGCAGTTCTTC. Protein sequence: CASSRGGDSYNEQFF.

This clone was recorded a few times. The genes are TRBV5-4 and TRBJ2-1, with TRBD2 matching over 8 bases. The CDR3 contains 12 residues. Per the germline V gene, CDR1 is SGHNT and CDR2 is YYREEE (reference sequence). V shed 2 bases, J shed 15 bases, and the junction held 7 bases outside the gene matches. The CDR3 DNA sequence: TGTGCCAGCAGCTTTCCCGGGAGGGAGTCGTTCTTC. This codes for CASSFPGRESFF.

The chain is built from TRBV9 and TRBJ2-7, with D possibly being TRBD2 (5 bases). The CDR3 is 16 residues long. V was trimmed by 3 bases and J by 9 bases, leaving 25 bases between them. Germline V gene lookup returns CDR1 SGDLS and CDR2 YYNGEE. CDR3 in amino acids: CASSAIAGAAREGQYF. CDR3 DNA sequence: TGTGCCAGCAGCGCGATCGCTGGTGCTGCGCGTGAGGGGCAGTACTTC.

This chain uses TRBV15 with TRBJ1-2, with TRBD1 identical over 7 bases. Germline V gene lookup returns CDR1 LNHNV and CDR2 YYDKDF (reference sequence). Losses at the gene ends were 0 bases for V and 2 bases for J; bases not matched to a gene: 3. The CDR3 runs 15 residues. The CDR3 nucleotides are TGTGCCACCAGCAGAGATACGGGACAGAACTATGGCTACACCTTC. This gives the protein CATSRDTGQNYGYTF.

DNA for the CDR3: TGTGCCAGCAGTTACTTGGGGAACACTGAAGCTTTCTTT. It codes for CASSYLGNTEAFF. This chain uses TRBV27 with TRBJ1-1; D gene uncertain. V was clipped by 4 bases and J by 1 base, with 7 bases between them. CDR1 is MNHEY, CDR2 SMNVEV, per germline (reference sequence). This CDR3 comprises 13 residues.

V gene TRBV4-1 combines with J gene TRBJ2-1; TRBD1 is a possible D gene (6 bases). The V and J ends lost 4 bases and 4 bases respectively, with 14 bases between them. The CDR3 is made up of 15 amino acids. Per the germline V gene, CDR1 is MGHRA and CDR2 is YSYEKL. The CDR3 loop reads CASSPDGTSYNEQFF. CDR3 coding DNA: TGCGCCAGCAGCCCCGACGGGACATCTTACAATGAGCAGTTCTTC.

The chain has TRBV6-1 and TRBJ1-4, with 7 nucleotides matching TRBD1. CDR3 size: 14 residues. V was pared by 6 bases and J by 6 bases, with 7 bases of the junction left unmatched. Germline V gene sequence: CDR1 MNHNS, CDR2 SASEGT. CDR3 DNA: TGTGCCAGCAGGGACCCAGGGGGTGATGAAAAACTGTTTTTT. Its translation is CASRDPGGDEKLFF.

V and J are TRBV2 and TRBJ1-3; 9 positions match TRBD1. The CDR3 length is 17 residues. V lost 2 bases, J lost 4 bases, and 9 bases stayed unmatched. Germline-derived CDR1 and CDR2 are SNHLY and FYNNEI. Here the CDR3 DNA reads TGTGCCAGCAGTGAATTTTCCCCCGGGACAGGGGGAAACACCATATATTTT. Protein: CASSEFSPGTGGNTIYF.

The chain employs TRBV28 and TRBJ2-6, with TRBD1 matching over 10 bases. Looked up from germline, CDR1 is MDHEN and CDR2 is SYDVKM. CDR3 length: 20 amino acids. After removal of 5 bases from V and 0 bases from J, the junction contained 13 bases not matched to a gene. The CDR3 region has the DNA TGTGCCAGCAGTCCGGGGACAGGGGCCCGCGGGAGCTCTGGGGCCAACGTCCTGACTTTC. Amino acid sequence: CASSPGTGARGSSGANVLTF.

The genes are TRBV7-9 and TRBJ1-2, with 8 positions matching TRBD1. Trimming took 6 bases from V and 8 from J; bases not matched to a gene: 11. Germline V gene sequence: CDR1 SEHNR, CDR2 FQNEAQ (reference sequence). The CDR3 extends over 14 amino acids. The DNA for the CDR3 is TGTGCCAGCAGTCCGACAGGGGCCCTCAAAGGCTACACCTTC. This translates into CASSPTGALKGYTF.

The chain links TRBV19 to TRBJ2-3; 8 bases align to TRBD2. The CDR3 sequence is 15 residues long. Trimming cost V 3 bases and J 3 bases; bases outside gene matches: 5. Germline CDR1 reads LNHDA; CDR2 reads SQIVND (reference sequence). In nucleotides, the CDR3 is TGTGCCAGTAGTATCAGGGGCGGGAGGACAGATACGCAGTATTTT. Protein sequence: CASSIRGGRTDTQYF.

This clone was observed a few times. The chain has TRBV7-9 and TRBJ1-5; no clear D. V lost 3 bases and J lost 0, with 6 bases in between. The CDR3 is made up of 14 amino acids. Germline V gene lookup returns CDR1 SEHNR and CDR2 FQNEAQ (reference sequence). The CDR3 coding sequence is TGTGCCAGCAGCTTGGGTCCTAGCAATCAGCCCCAGCATTTT. Translating it yields CASSLGPSNQPQHF.

The chain uses TRBV10-1 and TRBJ2-7; 11 bases fit TRBD2. CDR1 WNHNN and CDR2 SYGVQD come from the germline V gene (reference sequence). The CDR3 spans 16 residues. Germline trimming cut 3 bases from V and 1 base from J; bases unmatched to any gene: 5. The CDR3 loop is CASSESLAGGSYEQYF. In DNA form, the CDR3 reads TGCGCCAGCAGTGAAAGCCTAGCGGGAGGATCCTACGAGCAGTACTTC.

This rearrangement joins TRBV7-2 to TRBJ1-2; D call uncertain. Germline V gene lookup returns CDR1 SGHTA and CDR2 FQGNSA. The V end was cut by 5 bases, the J end by 5 bases, with 15 bases between. The CDR3 is 14 amino acids. The CDR3 nucleotides read TGTGCCAGCAGCCCCTCTTCAGGAGCTTATGGCTACACCTTC. This gives the protein CASSPSSGAYGYTF.

The chain couples TRBV9 to TRBJ2-1, with 14 bases identical to TRBD2. The V gene end was trimmed by 2 bases and the J gene end by 1 base; junction bases not matched to a gene: 11. Per the germline V gene, CDR1 is SGDLS and CDR2 is YYNGEE. The CDR3 is 20 amino acids. CDR3 in DNA: TGTGCCAGCAGCGTTGGGCTGGGGACTAGCGGGAGACCTTCCTACAATGAGCAGTTCTTC. This sequence encodes CASSVGLGTSGRPSYNEQFF. Complete variable domain (other parts from reference TRBV9 and TRBJ2-1): DSGVTQTPKHLITATGQRVTLRCSPRSGDLSVYWYQQSLDQGLQFLIQYYNGEERAKGNILERFSAQQFPDLHSELNLSSLELGDSALYFCASSVGLGTSGRPSYNEQFFGPGTRLTVL.

V and J are TRBV27 and TRBJ2-7; 7 nucleotides agree with TRBD1. V dropped 6 bases and J dropped 4; count of bases not matched to a gene: 6. The CDR3 has 13 residues. Germline assignment: CDR1 MNHEY and CDR2 SMNVEV (reference sequence). The CDR3 coding sequence is TGTGCCAGCAGCCGAGGGGGCAGGTACGAGCAGTACTTC. It encodes CASSRGGRYEQYF.

This chain joins TRBV15 and TRBJ2-7, with TRBD2 identical over 9 bases. Germline assignment: CDR1 LNHNV and CDR2 YYDKDF (reference sequence). With 4 bases clipped from V and 3 bases from J, the junction kept 4 bases outside the gene matches. The CDR3 extends over 14 amino acids. CDR3 in amino acids: CATSIGSGSYEQYF. The CDR3 DNA reads TGTGCCACCAGCATAGGTAGCGGGAGCTACGAGCAGTACTTC.